The next 10 T cell receptor beta chains were all read from a single sample in a study of monozygotic twins with inflammatory bowel disease. After re-calling the 5' RACE reads, TCRdb lists one entry per CDR3 protein, DNA absent. The sample has approximately 400,000 distinct CDR3 sequences. Specimen: blood. The receptors originated from a human donor with ulcerative colitis or Crohn's disease, or a healthy co-twin of an affected twin (not recorded which).

This chain uses TRBV6-1 with TRBJ1-1; checking the TCRdb D call of TRBD1 is not possible without DNA. The CDR3 contains 16 residues. Germline lookup yields CDR1 MNHNS and CDR2 SASEGT. The CDR3 sequence: CASRAFWGRGDTEAFF.

The rearrangement uses TRBV4-3 and TRBJ2-1; TCRdb designates TRBD2, a call that cannot be tested without DNA. The CDR3 loop spans 17 amino acids. Germline V lookup: CDR1 LGHNA, CDR2 YSLEER. CDR3 in amino acids: CASSLYSGTSVSNEQFF.

This sequence joins TRBV5-1 and TRBJ2-7; TCRdb calls TRBD1, which cannot be checked without DNA. This CDR3 spans 15 amino acids. Per the germline V gene, CDR1 is SGHRS and CDR2 is YFSETQ. The CDR3 reads CASSFGQGIWNEQYF.

This sequence joins TRBV10-2 and TRBJ1-5; the D call of TRBD1 rests on TCRdb alone, since no DNA is present to check it. Germline values: CDR1 WSHSY, CDR2 SAAADI. This CDR3 comprises 14 residues. The CDR3: CASRGPGLQQPQHF.

The chain employs TRBV4-3 and TRBJ2-3. Per the germline V gene, CDR1 is LGHNA and CDR2 is YSLEER. CDR3 length equals 13 residues. CDR3 loop: CASSPYGADTQYF.

This chain uses TRBV27 with TRBJ2-3; the D call from TCRdb, TRBD2, cannot be confirmed without DNA. There are 15 residues in the CDR3. CDR1 is MNHEY and CDR2 is SMNVEV in the germline V gene (reference sequence). The CDR3 sequence is CASSTGLENTDTQYF.

This sequence joins TRBV27 and TRBJ2-3; without DNA, the TCRdb call of TRBD2 cannot be checked. Germline V gene lookup returns CDR1 MNHEY and CDR2 SMNVEV (reference sequence). CDR3 length: 16 amino acids. Here the CDR3 reads CASSSWTSGDTDTQYF.

This sequence joins TRBV10-3 and TRBJ2-3; with no DNA, the TCRdb D assignment of TRBD2 cannot be verified. The germline V gene has CDR1 ENHRY and CDR2 SYGVKD. The CDR3 extends over 16 amino acids. CDR3: CAISGTSGGTTDTQYF.

V usage is TRBV20-1 and J usage is TRBJ1-5; TCRdb outputs TRBD1, but without DNA this stays unchecked. The CDR3 runs to 14 residues. The germline V gene encodes CDR1 DFQATT and CDR2 SNEGSKA (reference sequence). The CDR3 is CSARGTGDIQPQHF.

This chain's CDR3 is CSARVQGSSNQPQHF. The chain is built from TRBV20-1 and TRBJ1-5. CDR1 is DFQATT, CDR2 SNEGSKA, per germline (reference sequence). CDR3 length: 15 residues.